This T cell receptor (beta chain) was retrieved from a study of neurological immune-mediated disorders. One entry per CDR3 protein results from TCRdb running MiXCR on the 5' RACE reads. The sample carries 50,000 to 65,000 distinct CDR3 sequences, more than 3% recorded once. CDR3 length: 14 residues. The V and J ends lost 3 bases and 3 bases, in that order; junction bases with no gene match: 3. Ten or more counts support this clonotype. Sequencing was done on a sample of PBMCs. This sequence was found in a man younger than 45 with multiple sclerosis. V and J are TRBV12-3 or TRBV12-4 and TRBJ2-3, with 7 bases identical to TRBD1. The DNA for the CDR3 is TGTGCCAGCAGTTTCGACAGGGTTACAGATACGCAGTATTTT. Its protein is CASSFDRVTDTQYF.